Listed below are T cell receptor beta chains from one sample, sequenced in a study of CD8 T cells in Susac syndrome. TCRdb analysed the immunoSEQ multiplex PCR reads with MiXCR anew, one entry per CDR3 protein. Here the sample spans about 200,000 distinct CDR3 sequences, 95% being singletons. The sequencing sample was made of CD4+ T cells from PBMCs. These receptors were taken from a human donor in good health. Both conserved end residues are part of each CDR3. D genes are given only for firm matches. Clone size, where shown, is once, few, many, or a class for clones that have expanded.

clone_size | d_call | cdr3_length | j_call | v_call | cdr3_nt | cdr3_aa
NA | NA | 17 | TRBJ1-2 | TRBV25-1 | TGTGCCAGCAGTGAATCCGGTGATGCCCAACTCCTCTATGGCTACACCTTC | CASSESGDAQLLYGYTF
NA | NA | 14 | TRBJ1-3 | TRBV20-1 | TGCAGTGTTCAGACGTTGAGCTCTGGAAACACCATATATTTT | CSVQTLSSGNTIYF
NA | NA | 13 | TRBJ1-2 | TRBV24-1 | TGTGCCACCAGTGATTGGCAGGGACATGGCTACACCTTC | CATSDWQGHGYTF
once | TRBD2 | 17 | TRBJ2-3 | TRBV24-1 | TGTGCCACCAGTGATGTCCTACAGCGGGGACGCACAGATACGCAGTATTTT | CATSDVLQRGRTDTQYF
once | TRBD1 | 15 | TRBJ1-4 | TRBV15 | TGTGCCACCAGCAGACGCACAGGGGGGGGTGAAAAACTGTTTTTT | CATSRRTGGGEKLFF
NA | TRBD2 | 15 | TRBJ2-2 | TRBV28 | TGTGCCAGCAGTTTACAACTAGCGGGCACCGGGGAGCTGTTTTTT | CASSLQLAGTGELFF
NA | NA | 11 | TRBJ2-5 | TRBV20-1 | TGCAGTGCCTTAAGGGCGGAGACCCAGTACTTC | CSALRAETQYF
NA | NA | 14 | TRBJ2-7 | TRBV28 | TGTGCCAGCAGTTTAATTCGTAAGCCCTACGAGCAGTACTTC | CASSLIRKPYEQYF
NA | NA | 13 | TRBJ2-2 | TRBV29-1 | TGCAGCGTTGAGGCACTCAACACCGGGGAGCTGTTTTTT | CSVEALNTGELFF
NA | NA | 17 | TRBJ1-5 | TRBV20-1 | TGCAGTGCTAGAGCTCTCCGGTCAGGATCTAGCAATCAGCCCCAGCATTTT | CSARALRSGSSNQPQHF
NA | TRBD2 | 17 | TRBJ2-1 | TRBV3-1 | TGTGCCAGCAGCCAAGCCCCAAGGCTAGCGGGAGGAAACGAGCAGTTCTTC | CASSQAPRLAGGNEQFF
NA | NA | 11 | TRBJ2-3 | TRBV12-3/TRBV12-4 | TGTGCCAGCAGGGTGTCAGATACGCAGTATTTT | CASRVSDTQYF
NA | TRBD1 | 13 | TRBJ2-2 | TRBV29-1 | TGCAGCGTTGGCGACAGGGAGAGCGGGGAGCTGTTTTTT | CSVGDRESGELFF
NA | TRBD1 | 13 | TRBJ2-5 | TRBV18 | TGTGCCAGCTCAACGGGACAGGGGGAGACCCAGTACTTC | CASSTGQGETQYF
NA | TRBD1 | 12 | TRBJ1-2 | TRBV6-1 | TGTGCCAGCAGTTGGACAGGGGATGGCTACACCTTC | CASSWTGDGYTF
NA | NA | 11 | TRBJ1-2 | TRBV12-3/TRBV12-4 | TGTGCCAGCAGGAGGGAGTCTGGCTACACCTTC | CASRRESGYTF
NA | NA | 15 | TRBJ1-5 | TRBV3-1 | TGTGCCAGCAGCCAAGACCTTGTTGGCAATCAGCCCCAGCATTTT | CASSQDLVGNQPQHF
NA | TRBD1 | 13 | TRBJ2-7 | TRBV25-1 | TGTGCCAGCAGTGAGGACAGGGGATACGAGCAGTACTTC | CASSEDRGYEQYF
NA | NA | 11 | TRBJ1-2 | TRBV29-1 | TGCAGCGTCGAAGGGATAAGTGGCTACACCTTC | CSVEGISGYTF
NA | TRBD2 | 11 | TRBJ2-5 | TRBV20-1 | TGCAGTGCTGGACTAGCCGTGGCCCAGTACTTC | CSAGLAVAQYF
NA | NA | 12 | TRBJ2-2 | TRBV29-1 | TGCGCAGGGATTCCGTCCACGGGGGAGCTGTTTTTT | CAGIPSTGELFF
NA | NA | 13 | TRBJ1-6 | TRBV3-1 | TGTGCCAGCAGCCCGGGACGGCCTTCACCCCTCCACTTT | CASSPGRPSPLHF
NA | TRBD2 | 16 | TRBJ2-5 | TRBV12-3/TRBV12-4 | TGTGCCAGCAGTCTCCCCGCCGGGACTAGCATCGGGACCCAGTACTTC | CASSLPAGTSIGTQYF
once | NA | 13 | TRBJ2-3 | TRBV29-1 | TGCAGCGTTCGGAAGTTTCGCACAGATACGCAGTATTTT | CSVRKFRTDTQYF
NA | NA | 11 | TRBJ1-2 | TRBV27 | TGTGCCAGCAGTTCAGGGGCTGGCTACACCTTC | CASSSGAGYTF
NA | NA | 16 | TRBJ2-5 | TRBV15 | TGTGCCACCAGCAGGGGCAGGATCGCCTCCCAAGAGACCCAGTACTTC | CATSRGRIASQETQYF
NA | NA | 15 | TRBJ2-5 | TRBV6-6 | TGTGCCAGCAGTTACAACACCGATAGCCAAGAGACCCAGTACTTC | CASSYNTDSQETQYF
NA | TRBD1 | 13 | TRBJ1-1 | TRBV20-1 | TGCAGTGCTGCCGGGACAGGGGTAACTGAAGCTTTCTTT | CSAAGTGVTEAFF
NA | TRBD1 | 14 | TRBJ1-4 | TRBV12-3/TRBV12-4 | TGTGCCAGCAGTTTGGGACAGGGAGATGAAAAACTGTTTTTT | CASSLGQGDEKLFF
NA | NA | 11 | TRBJ1-2 | TRBV11-2 | TGTGCCAGCAGCTCGGCGTGGGGCTACACCTTC | CASSSAWGYTF
few | NA | 14 | TRBJ2-5 | TRBV14 | TGTGCCTCTAGGCCCGGGGGCATCCAAGAGACCCAGTACTTC | CASRPGGIQETQYF
NA | NA | 15 | TRBJ2-3 | TRBV27 | TGTGCCAGCAGTTTATCGGGGGAGTCAACAGATACGCAGTATTTT | CASSLSGESTDTQYF
NA | NA | 18 | TRBJ1-5 | TRBV28 | TGTGCCAGCAGTATAATAGCCCCTCGATCAGGGGGCAATCAGCCCCAGCATTTT | CASSIIAPRSGGNQPQHF
NA | NA | 16 | TRBJ1-5 | TRBV2 | TGTGCCAGCACTGGACAGACATCGTATAGCAATCAGCCCCAGCATTTT | CASTGQTSYSNQPQHF
NA | NA | 15 | TRBJ2-5 | TRBV5-6 | TGTGCCAGCAGCCCTTATCTCGGACCCCAAGAGACCCAGTACTTC | CASSPYLGPQETQYF
NA | TRBD1 | 15 | TRBJ2-2 | TRBV27 | TGTGCCAGCAGTCCTCAGACAGGGCTCACCGGGGAGCTGTTTTTT | CASSPQTGLTGELFF
NA | TRBD1 | 16 | TRBJ1-2 | TRBV20-1 | TGCAGTGCTAGCTTAGGAGGGACAGGGGCGCTCTATGGCTACACCTTC | CSASLGGTGALYGYTF
once | NA | 16 | TRBJ2-5 | TRBV7-2 | TGTGCCAGCAGAACCCAATGGGGGCGCTTAGAAGAGACCCAGTACTTC | CASRTQWGRLEETQYF
NA | NA | 15 | TRBJ2-7 | TRBV3-1 | TGTGCCAGCAGTCGGGCCACCGACTGGGCCTACGAGCAGTACTTC | CASSRATDWAYEQYF
NA | NA | 13 | TRBJ2-7 | TRBV7-9 | TGTGCCAGCAGCTCGACCGGGACGGGTGAGCAGTACTTC | CASSSTGTGEQYF
NA | NA | 14 | TRBJ1-2 | TRBV29-1 | TGCAGCGTTGAATGGAGAGGGGCTAACTATGGCTACACCTTC | CSVEWRGANYGYTF
NA | TRBD1 | 14 | TRBJ1-5 | TRBV12-3/TRBV12-4 | TGTGCCAGCAGTAAAGGGACAGTTAATCAGCCCCAGCATTTT | CASSKGTVNQPQHF
NA | TRBD2 | 16 | TRBJ2-5 | TRBV9 | TGTGCCAGCAGCGCCTCGACTAGCGGAATACAAGAGACCCAGTACTTC | CASSASTSGIQETQYF
NA | NA | 15 | TRBJ2-5 | TRBV23-1 | TGCGCCAGCAGTCAATCGGGGCAGACCTCGGAGACCCAGTACTTC | CASSQSGQTSETQYF
NA | NA | 13 | TRBJ2-1 | TRBV4-3 | TGCGCCAGCAGCCAGGAGGACAGCGATGAGCAGTTCTTC | CASSQEDSDEQFF
once | TRBD1 | 12 | TRBJ2-7 | TRBV20-1 | TGCAGCGCGAGACAGGGCCCCTACGAGCAGTACTTC | CSARQGPYEQYF
NA | NA | 13 | TRBJ1-2 | TRBV5-1 | TGTGCCAGTAGCTTGGGGGGCAACTATGGCTACACCTTC | CASSLGGNYGYTF
NA | NA | 14 | TRBJ2-3 | TRBV25-1 | TGTGCCAGCAGTCCCTATGCCGGCACAGATACGCAGTATTTT | CASSPYAGTDTQYF